These 8 T cell receptor beta chains came from one sample sequenced in a study of molecular identifiers for immune sequencing clone quantification. TCRdb reanalysed the PCR reads using MiXCR and keeps one entry per CDR3 protein. The sample yields some 680,000 distinct CDR3 sequences, 25% seen once. The specimen sequenced was naive CD8+ T cells from blood, with Jurkat cell RNA spiked in. Specified subset: FACS-sorted CD8+CD4-CCR7+CD45RA+ naive T cells. Receptors originate from a human donor in good health. Some libraries in this study had Jurkat cell RNA spiked in.

Ten or more counts support this clonotype. The rearrangement uses TRBV4-3 and TRBJ2-4; D not resolved. The germline gives CDR1 LGHNA, CDR2 YSLEER. Trimming took off 1 base at V and 2 bases at J, with 9 bases between the two ends. This CDR3 comprises 15 residues. This chain's CDR3 is CASSQVSTPKNIQYF. The CDR3 DNA follows: TGCGCCAGCAGCCAAGTCTCGACACCCAAAAACATTCAGTACTTC.

This clonotype has just a few counts. This chain joins TRBV6-2 or TRBV6-3 and TRBJ2-4; no firm D call. The V end lost 0 bases, the J end lost 1 base, and 10 bases lay between the germline ends. The CDR3 is made up of 16 amino acids. The germline V gene has CDR1 MNHEY and CDR2 SVGEGT. This CDR3 is CASSYSQTSAKNIQYF. The CDR3 DNA reads as TGTGCCAGCAGTTACTCTCAAACCTCCGCCAAAAACATTCAGTACTTC.

The sample holds a few counts of this clonotype. The rearrangement uses TRBV4-1 and TRBJ1-5, with 9 bases lining up with TRBD1. J lost 9 bases, V lost 3 bases, and 6 bases had no gene match. The germline CDR1 and CDR2 sequences are MGHRA and YSYEKL. The CDR3 totals 14 residues. Written as DNA, the CDR3 is TGCGCCAGCAGCCAGGGACAGGGCGGTTGGCCCCAGCATTTT. This gives the protein CASSQGQGGWPQHF.

The gene calls are TRBV7-2 and TRBJ2-7, with 12 nucleotides matching TRBD2. Germline trimming cut 5 bases from V and 5 bases from J; bases unmatched to any gene: 4. Germline assignment: CDR1 SGHTA and CDR2 FQGNSA. This CDR3 comprises 14 residues. The chain's CDR3 is CASSAGLAGNEQYF. In nucleotides, the CDR3 is TGTGCCAGCAGCGCCGGACTAGCGGGGAACGAGCAGTACTTC.

The rearrangement links TRBV14 to TRBJ2-7; no firm D call. CDR1 SGHDN and CDR2 FVKESK come from the germline V gene. The length of the CDR3 is 12 residues. V dropped 1 base and J dropped 8 bases, with 9 bases sitting between them. As DNA, the CDR3 is TGTGCCAGCAGCCAAGTGGTTGGGCAGCAGTACTTC. Its protein product is CASSQVVGQQYF.

Of note for this clonotype: A much larger clone is a single base away; this may be a read error. J is TRBJ1-4 and V is TRBV20-1; D is unresolved. This CDR3 has 13 amino acids. CDR1 DFQATT and CDR2 SNEGSKA come from the germline V gene (reference sequence). V was pared by 3 bases and J by 8 bases, with 13 bases between. DNA of the CDR3: TGCAGTGCTAGTGGGAGAGGGATCGAAAAACTGTTTTTT. This translates into CSASGRGIEKLFF.

CDR3 in amino acids: CASSYQGYNEQFF. Here the CDR3 DNA reads TGTGCCAGCAGCTACCAGGGGTACAATGAGCAGTTCTTC. V usage is TRBV6-2 or TRBV6-3 and J usage is TRBJ2-1, with D maybe TRBD1 (6 bases). Germline V CDR1 and CDR2: MNHEY, SVGEGT. Between the trimmed V and J ends, which lost 6 bases and 4 bases, there was a span of 10 bases. This CDR3 spans 13 amino acids.

In the case of this clonotype: A much larger clone is a single base away; this may be a read error. The genes are TRBV27 and TRBJ2-3, with TRBD2 as a possible D gene (6 bases). V lost 7 bases, J lost 2 bases, and 19 bases lay in between. The CDR3 has 16 residues. Per the germline V gene, CDR1 is MNHEY and CDR2 is SMNVEV (reference sequence). Here the CDR3 reads CASNPPYLAPTDTQYF. Here the CDR3 DNA reads TGTGCCAGCAACCCCCCATATCTAGCGCCCACAGATACGCAGTATTTT.